The source of this TCR beta chain is a study of shared clonotypes between healthy human individuals. Study findings and constraints: What limited the represented genetic and exposure-history diversity was the small number of donors.

Clones were sequenced by immunoSEQ multiplex PCR, and TCRdb holds only the in-frame ones, with some missing. The data hold about 510,000 clones, with more than 65% observed a single time. On this clone itself: Antigen specificity is unknown.

Germline CDR1 SNHLY, CDR2 FYNNEI. The V end lost 6 bases, the J end lost 3 bases, and 12 bases lay between the germline ends. The CDR3 spans 13 residues. With unsorted samples, genomic DNA was obtained from about 100 million PBMCs. This receptor was identified in a woman aged 40-49 years in good health. Some clones in this sample may be carry-over from other donors' samples. This chain connects TRBV2 to TRBJ2-7; D not resolved. The material sequenced was PBMCs. This chain's CDR3 is CASRNDPYYEQYF. The CDR3, as DNA: TGTGCCAGCAGGAACGACCCTTACTACGAGCAGTACTTC.